The sample holds many counts of the clone carrying this TCR beta chain. Its specificity is not known. The CDR3 is 19 residues long. Germline CDR1 is SEHNR and CDR2 is FQNEAQ (reference sequence). V shed 4 bases, J shed 0 bases, and the junction held 13 bases outside the gene matches. The data derive from a study of T cells in Graves' hyperthyroidism and ophthalmopathy. General observations from the study: Onset of ophthalmopathy came a median approximately 6.5 months after the model predicted it.

Amplification of TCR beta CDR3 regions was performed using RNA transcripts as template. The HTBI primer set served for first-round RT-PCR of the TCR CDR3. MiXCR, applied by TCRdb to the multiplex PCR reads, yields one record per CDR3 protein. Of 540,000 or so distinct CDR3 sequences in the sample, about 15% were seen once. Uncontrolled infection, other autoimmune disease, pregnancy or lactation barred patients from enrollment. Sequenced material: blood. The V call is TRBV7-9, the J call TRBJ2-3, with 10 bases matching TRBD2. This clonotype originated in a woman aged 30 to 39 with Graves' hyperthyroidism. The chain's CDR3 is CASSSTRTSGNTSTDTQYF. CDR3 nucleotides: TGTGCCAGCAGCTCAACCCGGACTAGCGGAAATACTAGCACAGATACGCAGTATTTT.